This record concerns one TCR beta chain sequence. The data originate from a study of preoperative IRX-2 immunotherapy in early breast cancer. Clones were read by immunoSEQ multiplex PCR, and TCRdb kept only the in-frame ones, dropping some. The repertoire includes about 67,000 clones, approximately 94% of them detected once, and roughly 1.8% sits in the top ten. The V gene's germline CDR1 is SGHTA and CDR2 FQGNSA. V trimming: 5 bases; J trimming: 7 bases; junction bases outside the gene matches: 8. The CDR3 runs 14 residues. Treatment reported: preoperative locoregional IRX-2 cytokine immunotherapy. Preoperative locoregional IRX-2 cytokine immunotherapy was tested in the phase Ib source study.

This chain links TRBV7-2 with TRBJ1-2; TRBD1 agrees at 9 bases. The sequence was obtained from a human donor with breast cancer. The sample here was taken from a patient treated with IRX-2 immunotherapy. The CDR3 protein is CASSGRDRVGGYTF. CDR3 sequence (DNA): TGTGCCAGCAGCGGACGGGACAGGGTGGGTGGCTACACCTTC.